These T cell receptor beta chains were read from a single sample in a study of cytomegalovirus exposure and HLA in healthy donors. The protocol was immunoSEQ multiplex PCR, while the TCRdb copy is restricted to in-frame clones and leaves out a portion. The sample has under 150,000 clones, 75% to 80% seen once. The material sequenced was PBMCs. These receptors were taken from a man between 40 and 49 years old in good health and CMV-seropositive. Both conserved end residues are part of each CDR3. A D gene is named only where the DNA matches it firmly. Clone size appears in some rows only: once, few, many, or a class for an expanded clone.

clone size | D gene | J gene | V gene | CDR3 protein | CDR3 DNA
- | - | TRBJ1-1 | TRBV5-1 | CASSLGTAVPTEAFF | TGCGCCAGCAGCTTGGGCACAGCGGTTCCCACTGAAGCTTTCTTT
- | - | TRBJ2-7 | TRBV7-2 | CASSLAKGEPSYEQYF | TGTGCCAGCAGCTTAGCCAAGGGGGAGCCCTCCTACGAGCAGTACTTC
- | - | TRBJ2-7 | TRBV2 | CASSVPRGILYEQYF | TGTGCCAGCAGTGTCCCCCGAGGGATTCTCTACGAGCAGTACTTC
- | TRBD2 | TRBJ2-1 | TRBV7-9 | CASSLLDPAGNEQFF | TGTGCCAGCAGCTTATTGGACCCAGCGGGAAATGAGCAGTTCTTC
- | TRBD1 | TRBJ1-3 | TRBV5-1 | CASSLRTGRLSGNTIYF | TGCGCCAGCAGCCTCAGGACAGGGAGACTCTCTGGAAACACCATATATTTT
- | TRBD1 | TRBJ1-6 | TRBV10-3 | CAISESEGQNSPLHF | TGTGCCATCAGTGAGTCGGAGGGACAGAATTCCCCCCTCCACTTT
- | - | TRBJ2-7 | TRBV5-1 | CASSPWGGSKRDSDEQYF | TGCGCCAGCAGCCCATGGGGCGGCTCAAAAAGAGATTCGGACGAGCAGTACTTC
- | - | TRBJ2-2 | TRBV7-6 | CASSPRGQPTGELFF | TGTGCCAGCAGCCCCCGCGGACAGCCCACCGGGGAGCTGTTTTTT
few | - | TRBJ2-7 | TRBV6-6 | CASSYSREEQYF | TGTGCCAGCAGTTACTCGCGGGAAGAGCAGTACTTC
once | TRBD1 | TRBJ2-7 | TRBV29-1 | CSVKSRPGQGYEQYF | TGCAGCGTTAAGTCCCGCCCGGGACAGGGTTACGAGCAGTACTTC
- | - | TRBJ2-2 | TRBV7-8 | CASSTLGHVTGELFF | TGTGCCAGCAGCACGCTCGGACACGTCACCGGGGAGCTGTTTTTT
- | TRBD2 | TRBJ2-1 | TRBV9 | CASSVGNSGAQNEQFF | TGTGCCAGCAGCGTAGGAAATAGCGGGGCCCAGAATGAGCAGTTCTTC
- | - | TRBJ2-5 | TRBV7-7 | CASSLGQKETQYF | TGTGCCAGCAGCTTAGGACAGAAAGAGACCCAGTACTTC
- | - | TRBJ1-3 | TRBV28 | CASSVTNSGNTIYF | TGTGCCAGCAGTGTTACAAACTCTGGAAACACCATATATTTT